This note documents a single TCR beta chain sequence. Its antigen is unknown. Base-call qualities are not available, and no considerably larger clone is one nucleotide away. The CDR3 starts with the cysteine, ends with the phenylalanine, and has 13 residues. The entry retains the CDR3 DNA only, 39 bases that are in frame from base 1. The germline V gene (reference sequence) gives CDR1 as DFQATT and CDR2 as SNEGSKA. V is reduced by 3 bases and J by 8 bases, leaving a spacing of 16 bases between them. TCRbeta CDR3 regions were amplified from genomic DNA using the immunoSEQ Assay, a bias-controlled multiplex PCR. On the study's bioinformatics: Within the assay, amplification of reference gene primers was used to estimate how many nucleated cells each sample contained. To quantify the absolute abundance of each unique TCRbeta CDR3 rearrangement, sequence reads were collapsed and filtered. For each sample, productive Simpson clonality was calculated by taking the square root of Simpson's diversity index across productive rearrangements. Sourced from immuneACCESS, this table was stored by TCRdb with only in-frame sequences that have V and J called. A share of the clones is absent; for the studies checked, an unresolved V gene accounts for under half, and the remainder has no known explanation. The V and J calls and clone size come from that table; D and trimming were worked out from the DNA. The sample profile shows a few hundred thousand clones; around nine tenths of them were found once. The top ten constitute about a tenth of the sample.

Participants in the prospective study were enrolled through a virtual design, were aged about 18 to 90 years, and lived in about 25 United States geographic areas. Cohort assignment in the prospective study relied on participant-reported clinical history from a screening survey and a study questionnaire. Recovered participants in ImmuneRACE Cohort 3 were defined as having two consecutive negative NP/OP PCR tests, clearance from a healthcare professional, or resolution of symptoms. Each participant in the prospective study had whole blood, serum and a nasopharyngeal or oropharyngeal swab collected by mobile phlebotomists. Over a roughly 2-month period, participants in the prospective study had the option of providing additional blood draws and questionnaires. Prospective study blood samples were shipped either frozen or at room temperature before DNA extraction. This sample is part of a study of blood T cell repertoires in COVID-19 (dated by TCRdb to 2020 to 2022). Notes on the research overall: Collaborator samples came from the United States, Italy and Spain and covered acute and convalescent phases of COVID-19. The prospective study material was composed of cDNA or gDNA derived from T cells, B-cell-depleted T cells, or PBMCs. Subjects who had been exposed to COVID-19, were actively infected with it, or had recovered from it provided the deeply sampled blood TCRbeta repertoires that made up the dataset. The repertoires were released in a freely available public database meant as a resource for research on the immune response to SARS-CoV-2. Samples came from the ongoing ImmuneRACE study (first 160 participants) plus 1,254 subjects from 6 global collaborators. Nearly every sample came with metadata listing a de-identified subject ID, COVID-19 status, age in years and sex. Where available, HLA class I and class II types were taken from metadata supplied by the sample provider and were not determined by assay-based typing.

Study-level results and caveats: Clinical and demographic metadata were provided uncurated, with the amount varying by source and participant.

The chain is encoded by TRBV20-1 joined to TRBJ1-2, with a weak D call of TRBD1 (5 bases match). The sequenced sample was PBMCs or T cells enriched from blood (not recorded which). This TCR came from a woman aged 45 to 65 who had recovered from COVID-19. The CDR3 region reads CSASGTSTGGYTF. The sequenced DNA: TGCAGTGCTAGTGGGACTTCGACGGGAGGCTACACCTTC.